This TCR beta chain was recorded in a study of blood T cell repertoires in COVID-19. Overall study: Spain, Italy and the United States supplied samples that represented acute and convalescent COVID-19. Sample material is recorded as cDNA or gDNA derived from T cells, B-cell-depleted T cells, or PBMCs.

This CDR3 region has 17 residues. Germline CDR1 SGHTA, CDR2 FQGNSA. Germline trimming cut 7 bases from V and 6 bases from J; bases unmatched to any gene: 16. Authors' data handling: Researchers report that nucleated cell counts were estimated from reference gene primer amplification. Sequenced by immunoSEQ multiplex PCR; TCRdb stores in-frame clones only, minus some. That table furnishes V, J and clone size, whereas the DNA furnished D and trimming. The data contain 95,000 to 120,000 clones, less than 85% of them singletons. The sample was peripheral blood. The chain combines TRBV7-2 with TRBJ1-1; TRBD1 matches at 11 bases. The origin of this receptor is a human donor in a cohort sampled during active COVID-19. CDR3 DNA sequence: TGTGCCAGCACCCTTATCGGACAGGGGGCCAGGGCTGCTGAAGCTTTCTTT. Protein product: CASTLIGQGARAAEAFF.